Here is one T cell receptor beta chain with its context. V lost 2 bases, J lost 14 bases, and 16 bases stayed unmatched. CDR3 length: 15 amino acids. CDR1 SEHNR and CDR2 FQNEAQ come from the germline V gene (reference sequence). The entry originates in a study of CD8+CD57+ T cells in acquired aplastic anemia. Patients chosen for sequencing had CD8+CD57+ cells that had expanded, as shown by flow cytometry. Genomic DNA was employed as the template in profiling TCR beta VDJ and CDR3. Each CDR3 protein gets one entry after TCRdb re-called the reads with MiXCR. The sample consists of roughly 250,000 distinct CDR3 sequences, approximately 80% of them appearing once.

The specimen was sorted CD4+, CD8+, or CD8+CD57+ T cells (not recorded which) from PBMCs. The receptor was isolated from a human donor with aplastic anemia. The chain links TRBV7-9 to TRBJ2-3, with TRBD1 matching 7 bases. The CDR3 DNA sequence: TGTGCCAGCAGCTTAACTCTGACAGGGAACACTGCAGCGTATTTT. It translates to CASSLTLTGNTAAYF.